The 23 T cell receptor beta chains reported below all come from one sample, sequenced in a study of blood T cell repertoires in COVID-19. Libraries were prepared by immunoSEQ multiplex PCR; TCRdb keeps only in-frame clonotypes and omits some of them. The sample has roughly 150,000 clones, around 85% seen once. The sample consisted of PBMCs or T cells enriched from blood (not recorded which). The receptor set was obtained from a woman aged 35 to 49 with acute COVID-19.

The CDR3 here is CAWSVPRGSGYTF. The CDR3 DNA reads as TGTGCCTGGAGTGTACCCAGGGGAAGCGGCTACACCTTC. This sequence joins TRBV30 and TRBJ1-2; a weak D match, TRBD1 (6 bases). Germline V CDR1 and CDR2: GTSNPN, SVGIG (reference sequence). The V end was cut by 0 bases, the J end by 8 bases, with 13 bases between. The CDR3 runs to 13 residues.

The rearrangement joins TRBV18 to TRBJ2-3; 9 bases agree with TRBD1. CDR1 and CDR2 from the germline V gene are KGHSH and LQKENI. V was pared by 1 base and J by 0 bases, with 2 bases of the junction left unmatched. The CDR3 totals 16 residues. The CDR3 coding sequence is TGTGCCAGCTCACCACTTGGACAGGGGAGCACAGATACGCAGTATTTT. Residues: CASSPLGQGSTDTQYF.

On this clone itself: At one end, the junction sequence differs from germline, possibly due to a read error. V gene TRBV6-5 combines with J gene TRBJ2-5; TRBD2 matches at 7 bases. There are 14 residues in the CDR3. Looked up from germline, CDR1 is MNHEY and CDR2 is SVGAGI. The CDR3 DNA reads TGTGCCGGCAGTCACACTAGCGTCCAAGAGACCCAGTACTTC. Translated: CAGSHTSVQETQYF.

This rearrangement joins TRBV12-3 or TRBV12-4 to TRBJ1-1, with D uncertain. The CDR3 length is 13 residues. V lost 3 bases and J 1 base, leaving 6 bases between the germline ends. The CDR3: CASSLEGNTEAFF. CDR3 nucleotides: TGTGCCAGCAGTTTGGAGGGGAACACTGAAGCTTTCTTT.

The genes are TRBV11-2 and TRBJ2-1; D is unresolved. The CDR3 totals 16 residues. Germline V lookup: CDR1 SGHAT, CDR2 FQNNGV. Trimming removed 1 base at V and 0 bases at J, with 10 bases between. The CDR3 nucleotides read TGTGCCAGCAGCTTAGGCAAGACTGGCTCCTACAATGAGCAGTTCTTC. It encodes CASSLGKTGSYNEQFF.

The V and J genes are TRBV9 and TRBJ1-2, with 11 bases that match TRBD1. Germline trimming cut 4 bases from V and 3 bases from J; bases unmatched to any gene: 5. The germline V gene has CDR1 SGDLS and CDR2 YYNGEE. This CDR3 has 15 residues. The DNA for the CDR3 is TGTGCCAGCAGCCTTGGGACAGGGGGACACTATGGCTACACCTTC. Translated, it gives CASSLGTGGHYGYTF.

The chain recombines TRBV28 with TRBJ2-1; TRBD2 matches at 9 bases. The CDR3 is made up of 12 amino acids. J was trimmed by 9 bases and V by 6 bases; bases with no gene match: 3. Germline V lookup: CDR1 MDHEN, CDR2 SYDVKM. CDR3 amino acids: CASRTSGSEQFF. In DNA, the CDR3 is TGTGCCAGCAGGACTAGCGGTAGTGAGCAGTTCTTC.

V is TRBV6-2 or TRBV6-3 and J is TRBJ2-3; TRBD2 matches 11 bases. CDR1 is MNHEY, CDR2 SVGEGT, per germline. This CDR3 region has 20 residues. The J segment lost 0 bases and the V segment lost 2 bases, leaving 13 bases of the junction unmatched. CDR3 nucleotides: TGTGCCAGCAGTTACCCGGCTAGCGGGAGGCCGTTAACTAGCACAGATACGCAGTATTTT. Translation: CASSYPASGRPLTSTDTQYF.

The chain employs TRBV10-1 and TRBJ1-6, with TRBD1 identical over 7 bases. The CDR3 spans 19 residues. Germline V gene data show CDR1 as WNHNN and CDR2 as SYGVQD (reference sequence). V lost 5 bases, J lost 0 bases, and 13 bases stayed unmatched. CDR3 amino acids: CASSLGTGEWSSYNSPLHF. In DNA form, the CDR3 reads TGCGCCAGCAGTCTGGGAACAGGGGAGTGGAGCTCCTATAATTCACCCCTCCACTTT.

The chain couples TRBV7-6 to TRBJ2-5; D perhaps matches TRBD1 (6 bases). This CDR3 is built from 15 residues. Germline V lookup: CDR1 SGHVS, CDR2 FNYEAQ. Trimming pared 3 bases from V and 7 bases from J, leaving 18 bases between. CDR3: CASSLDQGFLATQYF. Here the CDR3 DNA reads TGTGCCAGCAGCTTGGACCAGGGGTTTTTGGCGACCCAGTACTTC.

The chain employs TRBV5-1 and TRBJ1-1; no firm D call. There are 14 residues in the CDR3. Trimming took off 0 bases at V and 4 bases at J, with 10 bases between the two ends. Per germline, CDR1 SGHRS and CDR2 YFSETQ. The CDR3 region is CASSLASRVTEAFF. The CDR3, as DNA: TGCGCCAGCAGCTTGGCCTCGAGGGTCACTGAAGCTTTCTTT.

The chain carries TRBV7-9 and TRBJ2-7; D is perhaps TRBD2 (5 bases). Germline V gene data show CDR1 as SEHNR and CDR2 as FQNEAQ (reference sequence). Trimming removed 5 bases at V and 3 bases at J, with 8 bases between. CDR3 length: 12 residues. CDR3 loop: CASSGSFYEQYF. DNA for the CDR3: TGTGCCAGCAGCGGGAGCTTCTACGAGCAGTACTTC.

The V call is TRBV6-5, the J call TRBJ2-3; maybe TRBD2 (5 bases). Trimming removed 6 bases at V and 5 bases at J, with 15 bases between. In germline, CDR1 is MNHEY, CDR2 SVGAGI. The length of the CDR3 is 14 residues. CDR3 protein: CASSPLGEKDTQYF. CDR3 bases: TGTGCCAGCAGCCCCTTGGGAGAGAAAGATACGCAGTATTTT.

This clone occurred once. The genes are TRBV2 and TRBJ2-7; D call uncertain. V lost 3 bases and J 4 bases, leaving 4 bases between the germline ends. Germline V CDR1 and CDR2: SNHLY, FYNNEI. The CDR3 contains 11 residues. The CDR3 loop reads CASSDQYEQYF. In DNA, the CDR3 is TGTGCCAGCAGTGACCAGTACGAGCAGTACTTC.

J is TRBJ2-6 and V is TRBV2, with a tentative D call TRBD2 (6 bases). CDR3 size: 16 residues. Per the germline V gene, CDR1 is SNHLY and CDR2 is FYNNEI. With 8 bases removed from V and 3 bases from J, the gap between germline ends came to 17 bases. The CDR3 loop is CASGPLEGYGANVLTF. The CDR3 DNA reads TGTGCCAGCGGGCCCTTGGAGGGGTATGGGGCCAACGTCCTGACTTTC.

The chain links TRBV2 to TRBJ2-2, with D possibly TRBD2 on 6 matching bases. Germline V gene lookup returns CDR1 SNHLY and CDR2 FYNNEI. The CDR3 extends over 14 amino acids. The ends were cut back, 7 bases at V and 4 bases at J, with 13 bases in the middle. As DNA, the CDR3 is TGTGCCAGCATAGGCGGGACGGGCACCGGGGAGCTGTTTTTT. As protein: CASIGGTGTGELFF.

CDR3 amino acids: CAWRDPGGSTEAFF. The CDR3 nucleotides read TGTGCCTGGAGGGACCCGGGGGGGAGCACTGAAGCTTTCTTT. The chain recombines TRBV30 with TRBJ1-1; tentative D call: TRBD1 (5 bases). The CDR3 consists of 14 residues. Trimming left V 3 bases short and J 4 bases short, with 15 bases between. The germline V gene encodes CDR1 GTSNPN and CDR2 SVGIG (reference sequence).

This chain connects TRBV11-2 to TRBJ1-2; a weak D match, TRBD1 (5 bases). Trimming left V 1 base short and J 3 bases short, with 18 bases between. This CDR3 is built from 17 residues. Germline CDR1 and CDR2: SGHAT and FQNNGV. The CDR3 region is CASSLGRWGESDYGYTF. DNA of the CDR3: TGTGCCAGCAGCTTAGGAAGGTGGGGGGAAAGTGACTATGGCTACACCTTC. The full variable domain, its missing parts supplied by reference TRBV11-2 and TRBJ1-2, is EAGVAQSPRYKIIEKRQSVAFWCNPISGHATLYWYQQILGQGPKLLIQFQNNGVVDDSQLPKDRFSAERLKGVDSTLKIQPAKLEDSAVYLCASSLGRWGESDYGYTFGSGTRLTVV.

This rearrangement joins TRBV2 to TRBJ1-2; 8 nucleotides align to TRBD1. Germline CDR1 is SNHLY and CDR2 is FYNNEI. The junction had 14 bases not matched to a gene; V was cut back by 7 bases and J by 7 bases. CDR3 length equals 15 residues. In DNA form, the CDR3 reads TGTGCCAGCACTCGAGCCAGGGGGCCCTCGGGTGGCTACACCTTC. Protein sequence: CASTRARGPSGGYTF. The whole variable domain, filled in from reference TRBV2 and TRBJ1-2, reads EPEVTQTPSHQVTQMGQEVILRCVPISNHLYFYWYRQILGQKVEFLVSFYNNEISEKSEIFDDQFSVERPDGSNFTLKIRSTKLEDSAMYFCASTRARGPSGGYTFGSGTRLTVV.

V usage is TRBV6-5 and J usage is TRBJ1-2; 8 nucleotides align to TRBD1. The CDR3 has 14 amino acids. The J segment lost 6 bases and the V segment lost 6 bases, leaving 9 bases of the junction unmatched. CDR1 is MNHEY, CDR2 SVGAGI, per germline. The CDR3 DNA reads TGTGCCAGCAGCCCAGTGACAGGGGTACATGGCTACACCTTC. Amino acid sequence: CASSPVTGVHGYTF.

This sequence joins TRBV6-5 and TRBJ2-1; 14 bases are shared with TRBD2. After removal of 6 bases from V and 6 bases from J, the junction contained 1 base not matched to a gene. CDR3 length: 14 amino acids. CDR1 MNHEY and CDR2 SVGAGI come from the germline V gene. The CDR3 DNA reads as TGTGCCAGCAGCGGACTAGCGGGAGGCAATGAGCAGTTCTTC. The encoded protein is CASSGLAGGNEQFF.

This chain joins TRBV19 and TRBJ1-1; D not certain. The V end lost 6 bases, the J end lost 4 bases, and 12 bases lay between the germline ends. Germline values: CDR1 LNHDA, CDR2 SQIVND (reference sequence). The CDR3 is 13 amino acids. CDR3 nucleotides: TGTGCCAGTAGAACGATGTATAGCACTGAAGCTTTCTTT. Amino acid sequence: CASRTMYSTEAFF.

The CDR3: CASSVEEGARYGYTF. In nucleotides, the CDR3 is TGTGCCAGCAGCGTTGAGGAGGGCGCGCGGTATGGCTACACCTTC. The J gene is TRBJ1-2, the V gene TRBV9; unclear D gene. The germline V gene encodes CDR1 SGDLS and CDR2 YYNGEE. V was clipped by 2 bases and J by 5 bases, with 16 bases between them. The CDR3 totals 15 residues.